This T cell receptor (beta chain) was sequenced in a study of blood T cell repertoires in COVID-19. Study overall: There were acute and convalescent COVID-19 samples, and they came from the United States, Italy and Spain. PBMCs, B-cell-depleted T cells, or T cells were the source of the cDNA or gDNA that made up the material.

This CDR3 is 14 amino acids long. Unmatched junction bases numbered 2, after V lost 2 bases and J lost 3 bases. The germline CDR1 and CDR2 sequences are SGHAT and FQNNGV. Methods used by the authors: Amplification from reference gene primers served as the basis for estimated nucleated cell counts. Profiling relied on immunoSEQ multiplex PCR, and the TCRdb table lists in-frame clones only, not all of them. The V and J calls and the clone size are those of that table, but D and trimming were determined from the DNA. This table holds under 200,000 clones, approximately 91% found once. The clonotype originates from a man aged 18 to 29 with acute or convalescent COVID-19. Sequencing was performed on peripheral blood. The chain employs TRBV11-2 and TRBJ2-5; 8 bases are a match to TRBD1. The CDR3 bases are TGTGCCAGCAGCTTACAGGGGGCGAAAGAGACCCAGTACTTC. It specifies CASSLQGAKETQYF.